These 22 T cell receptor beta chains share one sample of origin, sequenced in a study of T cell changes during pregnancy in multiple sclerosis. Profiling relied on immunoSEQ multiplex PCR, and the TCRdb table lists in-frame clones only, not all of them. The table lists 38,000 or so clones, roughly 93% of them singletons. Material: CD4+ T cells from peripheral blood mononuclear cells, obtained in the first trimester of pregnancy. These receptor sequences come from a female donor with multiple sclerosis, enrolled in a pregnancy study.

This clone was seen just once. The V gene is TRBV2, the J gene TRBJ2-1, with 10 nucleotides matching TRBD2. The germline CDR1 and CDR2 sequences are SNHLY and FYNNEI. The junction had 3 bases not matched to a gene; V was cut back by 8 bases and J by 5 bases. The CDR3 is 13 amino acids. CDR3 protein: CASPGLADNEQFF. CDR3 DNA sequence: TGTGCCAGCCCTGGACTAGCGGACAATGAGCAGTTCTTC.

The rearrangement links TRBV7-8 to TRBJ2-2; 9 bases are shared with TRBD1. V was clipped by 5 bases and J by 4 bases; unmatched bases: 11. The germline V gene has CDR1 SGHVS and CDR2 FQNEAQ. There are 17 residues in the CDR3. DNA of the CDR3: TGTGCCAGCAGCCGACTTCGGGAGACAGGGGGCACCGGGGAGCTGTTTTTT. Translating gives CASSRLRETGGTGELFF.

The rearrangement joins TRBV5-1 to TRBJ2-3; no firm D call. The CDR3 spans 13 residues. The V end was cut by 4 bases, the J end by 4 bases, with 10 bases between. Germline CDR1 SGHRS, CDR2 YFSETQ. The CDR3: CASSLDGADTQYF. DNA of the CDR3: TGCGCCAGCAGCCTGGACGGAGCAGATACGCAGTATTTT. The full variable domain, its missing parts supplied by reference TRBV5-1 and TRBJ2-3, is KAGVTQTPRYLIKTRGQQVTLSCSPISGHRSVSWYQQTPGQGLQFLFEYFSETQRNKGNFPGRFSGRQFSNSRSEMNVSTLELGDSALYLCASSLDGADTQYFGPGTRLTVL.

The V and J genes are TRBV5-6 and TRBJ2-7; TRBD1 aligns across 7 bases. Germline assignment: CDR1 SGHDT and CDR2 YYEEEE. The length of the CDR3 is 16 residues. The V gene end was trimmed by 0 bases and the J gene end by 4 bases; junction bases not matched to a gene: 10. The CDR3 coding sequence is TGTGCCAGCAGCTTGGCAGGGGACAGCAGTTTTTACGAGCAGTACTTC. Translated: CASSLAGDSSFYEQYF.

This CDR3 reads CANYKREGGYTF. DNA for the CDR3: TGTGCCAATTACAAACGGGAAGGCGGCTACACCTTC. V gene TRBV28 combines with J gene TRBJ1-2; D is ambiguous. Germline CDR1 reads MDHEN; CDR2 reads SYDVKM. Trimming removed 10 bases at V and 8 bases at J, with 17 bases between. The CDR3 is made up of 12 amino acids.

The chain employs TRBV5-1 and TRBJ1-1; 7 bases are shared with TRBD1. V lost 2 bases and J lost 3; bases outside the gene matches: 7. CDR1 SGHRS and CDR2 YFSETQ come from the germline V gene. The CDR3 runs 15 residues. In nucleotides, the CDR3 is TGCGCCAGCAGCTTAAACAGGGGATTCGACACTGAAGCTTTCTTT. Encoded protein: CASSLNRGFDTEAFF.

The genes are TRBV27 and TRBJ1-2; D might be TRBD1 (5 bases). CDR1 is MNHEY, CDR2 SMNVEV, per germline (reference sequence). The CDR3 runs to 15 residues. V lost 2 bases to trimming and J lost 8 bases, with 18 bases between them. CDR3 in amino acids: CASSLERDGPWGYTF. In nucleotides, the CDR3 is TGTGCCAGCAGTTTAGAGCGGGACGGTCCCTGGGGCTACACCTTC.

The chain uses TRBV7-8 and TRBJ2-7; 13 bases are a match to TRBD2. CDR3 length: 16 residues. J was trimmed by 2 bases and V by 5 bases; bases with no gene match: 6. Germline V gene data show CDR1 as SGHVS and CDR2 as FQNEAQ. In nucleotides, the CDR3 is TGTGCCAGCAGCGTACTAGCGGGAGGGGGAACCTACGAGCAGTACTTC. Translating it yields CASSVLAGGGTYEQYF. The entire variable domain, with the rest obtained from reference TRBV7-8 and TRBJ2-7, is as follows: GAGVSQSPRYKVAKRGQDVALRCDPISGHVSLFWYQQALGQGPEFLTYFQNEAQLDKSGLPSDRFFAERPEGSVSTLKIQRTQQEDSAVYLCASSVLAGGGTYEQYFGPGTRLTVT.

CDR3 sequence: CASTYSGSGYTF. In DNA, the CDR3 is TGTGCCAGCACCTACAGTGGGTCCGGCTACACCTTC. The J gene is TRBJ1-2, the V gene TRBV5-6, with D unresolved. From germline, CDR1 is SGHDT and CDR2 YYEEEE. The CDR3 is 12 amino acids. Between the trimmed V and J ends, which lost 6 bases and 8 bases, there was a span of 14 bases.

The chain joins TRBV11-3 to TRBJ2-2; TRBD1 is a possible D gene (6 bases). V lost 4 bases and J 4 bases, leaving 7 bases between the germline ends. The CDR3 totals 13 residues. The V gene's germline CDR1 is SGHNT and CDR2 YENEEA. CDR3 coding DNA: TGTGCCAGCAGCTCCAGGGGCACCGGGGAGCTGTTTTTT. Translating it yields CASSSRGTGELFF. Together with reference TRBV11-3 and TRBJ2-2, the CDR3 gives the full variable domain: EAGVVQSPRYKIIEKKQPVAFWCNPISGHNTLYWYLQNLGQGPELLIRYENEEAVDDSQLPKDRFSAERLKGVDSTLKIQPAELGDSAVYLCASSSRGTGELFFGEGSRLTVL.

The chain joins TRBV28 to TRBJ2-7; a weak D match, TRBD1 (6 bases). The CDR3 is made up of 12 amino acids. The V and J ends lost 7 bases and 4 bases respectively, with 11 bases between them. From germline, CDR1 is MDHEN and CDR2 SYDVKM. CDR3 nucleotides: TGTGCCAGCACAGGGGTAGGTTACGAGCAGTACTTC. It codes for CASTGVGYEQYF.

The chain uses TRBV5-1 and TRBJ1-5; 7 bases fit TRBD1. This CDR3 spans 16 amino acids. Germline V lookup: CDR1 SGHRS, CDR2 YFSETQ. With 4 bases clipped from V and 0 bases from J, the junction kept 7 bases outside the gene matches. DNA of the CDR3: TGCGCCAGCAGCCCCGGACAGGCGCATAGCAATCAGCCCCAGCATTTT. Protein: CASSPGQAHSNQPQHF.

The chain uses TRBV14 and TRBJ2-1, with 9 bases that match TRBD2. The germline V gene encodes CDR1 SGHDN and CDR2 FVKESK. This CDR3 is 14 amino acids long. J gave up 13 bases and V 7 bases, and 14 bases lay outside the gene matches. As DNA, the CDR3 is TGTGCCAGCACCCCGGGTAGCGGGAGTTCCCGACAGTTCTTC. Encoded protein: CASTPGSGSSRQFF.

The gene calls are TRBV2 and TRBJ2-1; 7 bases align to TRBD2. Germline CDR1 and CDR2: SNHLY and FYNNEI. This CDR3 is 16 amino acids long. J lost 7 bases, V lost 0 bases, and 9 bases had no gene match. CDR3: CASSEALGEGRNEQFF. As DNA, the CDR3 is TGTGCCAGCAGTGAAGCGCTGGGGGAGGGGAGAAATGAGCAGTTCTTC. The variable domain in full, completed from reference TRBV2 and TRBJ2-1, reads EPEVTQTPSHQVTQMGQEVILRCVPISNHLYFYWYRQILGQKVEFLVSFYNNEISEKSEIFDDQFSVERPDGSNFTLKIRSTKLEDSAMYFCASSEALGEGRNEQFFGPGTRLTVL.

The V call is TRBV7-2, the J call TRBJ2-7; 11 nucleotides align to TRBD2. V shed 4 bases and J 2 bases; nucleotides not matched to a gene: 10. Germline V gene data show CDR1 as SGHTA and CDR2 as FQGNSA. The CDR3 runs to 17 residues. The CDR3 here is CASSSTPLLAGAYEQYF. DNA of the CDR3: TGTGCCAGCAGCTCCACCCCCTTACTAGCGGGAGCCTACGAGCAGTACTTC. Full variable domain (remainder filled in from reference TRBV7-2 and TRBJ2-7): GAGVSQSPSNKVTEKGKDVELRCDPISGHTALYWYRQSLGQGLEFLIYFQGNSAPDKSGLPSDRFSAERTGGSVSTLTIQRTQQEDSAVYLCASSSTPLLAGAYEQYFGPGTRLTVT.

This clone appeared a single time. The J gene is TRBJ2-1, the V gene TRBV18; 11 bases fit TRBD1. The V and J ends lost 6 bases and 9 bases, in that order; junction bases with no gene match: 10. From germline, CDR1 is KGHSH and CDR2 LQKENI. The CDR3 totals 15 residues. CDR3 protein: CASSPGTGGVTEQFF. The CDR3 DNA follows: TGTGCCAGCTCTCCCGGGACAGGGGGGGTTACTGAGCAGTTCTTC.

The chain uses TRBV28 and TRBJ1-2; 8 bases are shared with TRBD1. Germline V gene lookup returns CDR1 MDHEN and CDR2 SYDVKM. This CDR3 spans 16 amino acids. V shed 1 base and J 7 bases; nucleotides not matched to a gene: 11. In DNA form, the CDR3 reads TGTGCCAGCAGTTTATCCTCAGGGGGCGCGCCCGGTGGCTACACCTTC. Translation gives CASSLSSGGAPGGYTF.

This sequence joins TRBV5-1 and TRBJ2-2, with D maybe TRBD2 (5 bases). The CDR3 extends over 18 amino acids. V lost 0 bases, J lost 1 base, and 16 bases lay in between. In germline, CDR1 is SGHRS, CDR2 YFSETQ. In DNA form, the CDR3 reads TGCGCCAGCAGCTTGGCGGTATCAAGCGGCGAGAACACCGGGGAGCTGTTTTTT. Translated, it gives CASSLAVSSGENTGELFF.

This rearrangement joins TRBV15 to TRBJ1-2; D is perhaps TRBD1 (6 bases). Trimming removed 0 bases from V and 6 bases from J, with 8 bases in between. Germline CDR1 LNHNV, CDR2 YYDKDF (reference sequence). The CDR3 runs 13 residues. CDR3: CATSRDYRDGYTF. The CDR3 DNA reads as TGTGCCACCAGCAGAGATTACAGGGATGGCTACACCTTC.

The chain carries TRBV1 and TRBJ2-4; the listed D gene, TRBD2, was not tested against the DNA. TRBV1 is noted as a pseudogene. The CDR3 runs to 13 residues. The CDR3 nucleotides read TGCACCAGCAGGGGACTGGCCAAAAACATTCAGTACTTC. This codes for CTSRGLAKNIQYF.

The CDR3 loop is CASSPGISGAGANVLTF. In DNA, the CDR3 is TGTGCCAGCTCACCCGGGATTTCGGGTGCTGGGGCCAACGTCCTGACTTTC. The chain has TRBV18 and TRBJ2-6; D possibly corresponds to TRBD2 (5 bases). With 3 bases removed from V and 2 bases from J, the gap between germline ends came to 14 bases. The CDR3 extends over 17 amino acids. CDR1 KGHSH and CDR2 LQKENI come from the germline V gene.

The chain couples TRBV6-1 to TRBJ2-7; 7 bases fit TRBD1. The CDR3 loop spans 14 amino acids. Germline assignment: CDR1 MNHNS and CDR2 SASEGT. Trimming removed 1 base from V and 1 base from J; junction bases left unmatched: 1. CDR3 residues: CASSEGDSSYEQYF. The DNA for the CDR3 is TGTGCCAGCAGTGAAGGGGACAGTTCCTACGAGCAGTACTTC.